Following are 26 T cell receptor beta chains from one sample sequenced in a study of Graves' ophthalmopathy and Graves' hyperthyroidism. For repertoire sequencing, the TCR beta CDR3 regions were amplified from RNA transcripts. First-round RT-PCR with HTBI primers preceded a second-round multiplex PCR. A single record per CDR3 protein comes from TCRdb applying MiXCR to the multiplex PCR reads. This table has about 620,000 distinct CDR3 sequences, 22% appearing once. Specimen: peripheral blood. These receptors originate from a woman under 30 with stable Graves' hyperthyroidism. Some clones in this sample may be carry-over from other donors' samples.

Many counts were recorded for this clonotype. This chain uses TRBV6-5 with TRBJ1-2, with a tentative D call TRBD1 (5 bases). V was trimmed by 6 bases and J by 2 bases, leaving 13 bases between them. Germline lookup yields CDR1 MNHEY and CDR2 SVGAGI. The length of the CDR3 is 14 residues. For the CDR3, the DNA is TGTGCCAGCAGGATAGTGGAGGGGAACTATGGCTACACCTTC. Its protein is CASRIVEGNYGYTF.

At least ten counts were recorded for this clonotype. The rearrangement joins TRBV29-1 to TRBJ1-1; D perhaps matches TRBD1 (6 bases). Trimming removed 5 bases from V and 4 bases from J, with 14 bases in between. The V gene's germline CDR1 is SQVTM and CDR2 ANQGSEA. The CDR3 has 13 residues. The CDR3 region has the DNA TGCAGCGTTAGTGGGGGCAGGGGCACTGAAGCTTTCTTT. Translation: CSVSGGRGTEAFF.

The chain links TRBV28 to TRBJ1-5; TRBD1 might be the D (5 bases). Trimming left V 10 bases short and J 9 bases short, with 19 bases between. Germline V lookup: CDR1 MDHEN, CDR2 SYDVKM. This CDR3 has 13 amino acids. CDR3 amino acids: CATEPGLGWPQHF. In nucleotides, the CDR3 is TGTGCCACCGAGCCGGGACTTGGGTGGCCCCAGCATTTT.

V usage is TRBV20-1 and J usage is TRBJ2-7; perhaps TRBD1 as D (6 bases). CDR1 is DFQATT, CDR2 SNEGSKA, per germline (reference sequence). The CDR3 covers 16 residues. Trimming took 6 bases from V and 3 from J, leaving 24 bases between them. DNA for the CDR3: TGCAGTGCCAGCAGCCCCGGGGACAATCCGCTCTACGAGCAGTACTTC. Translated: CSASSPGDNPLYEQYF.

This clonotype has a count of ten or more. The chain has TRBV27 and TRBJ2-5; 10 bases map to TRBD2. Germline trimming cut 6 bases from V and 4 bases from J; bases unmatched to any gene: 2. The CDR3 sequence is 13 residues long. The germline V gene encodes CDR1 MNHEY and CDR2 SMNVEV (reference sequence). The CDR3 region has the DNA TGTGCCAGCAGAGCGGGAGGGGTAGAGACCCAGTACTTC. Protein: CASRAGGVETQYF.

Only one count was recorded for this clonotype. The V call is TRBV12-3 or TRBV12-4, the J call TRBJ1-1, with 7 bases matching TRBD1. This CDR3 region has 16 residues. The V and J ends lost 3 bases and 1 base, in that order; junction bases with no gene match: 8. This chain's CDR3 is CASSFTRGPPNTEAFF. The CDR3 region has the DNA TGTGCCAGCAGTTTTACGAGGGGGCCCCCGAACACTGAAGCTTTCTTT.

This clonotype was picked up many times. The genes are TRBV7-3 and TRBJ2-5; the D gene is possibly TRBD1 (6 bases). The V gene lost 0 bases and the J gene lost 5 bases, with 13 bases spanning the gap. This CDR3 contains 15 residues. In germline, CDR1 is SGHTA, CDR2 FQGTGA. The CDR3 here is CASSLTGQRGETQYF. DNA of the CDR3: TGTGCCAGCAGCTTAACAGGACAGCGAGGGGAGACCCAGTACTTC.

The chain recombines TRBV10-3 with TRBJ2-7; 9 bases agree with TRBD2. Germline loops: CDR1 ENHRY, CDR2 SYGVKD. The CDR3 extends over 15 amino acids. Trimming cost V 7 bases and J 5 bases; bases outside gene matches: 12. The DNA for the CDR3 is TGTGCCATCACCGACCCCTTTAGCGGGAGTAACGAGCAGTACTTC. As protein: CAITDPFSGSNEQYF.

This chain links TRBV5-6 with TRBJ2-7; D gene ambiguous. Germline V gene lookup returns CDR1 SGHDT and CDR2 YYEEEE. The CDR3 is 15 residues long. V was pared by 4 bases and J by 3 bases, with 17 bases between. The CDR3 sequence: CASSPSAVRYYEQYF. The DNA for the CDR3 is TGTGCCAGCAGCCCCTCAGCCGTTAGGTACTACGAGCAGTACTTC.

This clonotype has ten or more counts. This chain connects TRBV27 to TRBJ1-6; D is possibly TRBD1 (6 bases). V lost 0 bases and J 9 bases, leaving 9 bases between the germline ends. Germline-derived CDR1 and CDR2 are MNHEY and SMNVEV (reference sequence). The length of the CDR3 is 14 residues. For the CDR3, the DNA is TGTGCCAGCAGTTTATCAAACAGGGCTTCACCCCTCCACTTT. Encoded protein: CASSLSNRASPLHF.

This clonotype appeared many times. The gene calls are TRBV12-3 or TRBV12-4 and TRBJ1-1; D might be TRBD1 (6 bases). Trimming shortened V by 8 bases and J by 1 base, and 14 bases separated the two germline ends. The CDR3 is 14 amino acids. The chain's CDR3 is CASGIHRENTEAFF. CDR3 sequence (DNA): TGTGCCAGCGGGATACACAGGGAGAACACTGAAGCTTTCTTT.

This clonotype has more than one count but fewer than ten. The junction departs from germline at one end; a sequencing error may be responsible. The V gene is TRBV11-3, the J gene TRBJ1-1; no reliable D call. Looked up from germline, CDR1 is SGHNT and CDR2 is YENEEA. CDR3 size: 13 residues. The CDR3 DNA reads as TGCGCCAGCAGCTTCAAAAGGACCACTGAAGCTTGCTTT. This encodes CASSFKRTTEACF.

This clonotype was observed a few times. The chain uses TRBV7-9 and TRBJ2-7; tentatively, D is TRBD2 (6 bases). The CDR3 spans 13 residues. V dropped 5 bases and J dropped 4 bases, with 12 bases sitting between them. Germline assignment: CDR1 SEHNR and CDR2 FQNEAQ (reference sequence). The CDR3 is CASSPPGEYEQYF. The CDR3 nucleotides are TGTGCCAGCAGCCCTCCGGGGGAGTACGAGCAGTACTTC. The full variable domain, rest sourced from reference TRBV7-9 and TRBJ2-7, is DTGVSQNPRHKITKRGQNVTFRCDPISEHNRLYWYRQTLGQGPEFLTYFQNEAQLEKSRLLSDRFSAERPKGSFSTLEIQRTEQGDSAMYLCASSPPGEYEQYFGPGTRLTVT.

V is TRBV9 and J is TRBJ2-7, with 7 bases matching TRBD2. The CDR3 length is 15 residues. Trimming cost V 3 bases and J 2 bases; bases outside gene matches: 8. CDR1 and CDR2 from the germline V gene are SGDLS and YYNGEE. The chain's CDR3 is CASSDPSGNPYEQYF. The CDR3 DNA sequence: TGTGCCAGCAGCGATCCAAGCGGGAACCCCTACGAGCAGTACTTC.

The V and J genes are TRBV7-3 and TRBJ2-2, with 9 bases fitting TRBD1. From germline, CDR1 is SGHTA and CDR2 FQGTGA. The CDR3 spans 13 residues. The V and J ends lost 10 bases and 7 bases, in that order; junction bases with no gene match: 7. CDR3 amino acids: CATADRGDGELFF. The CDR3 DNA reads as TGTGCCACCGCTGACAGGGGGGACGGGGAGCTGTTTTTT.

At least ten counts were recorded for this clonotype. The rearrangement links TRBV19 to TRBJ2-7; 9 bases are a match to TRBD2. Germline CDR1 and CDR2: LNHDA and SQIVND (reference sequence). CDR3 length equals 16 residues. V lost 3 bases to trimming and J lost 5 bases; unmatched junction nucleotides: 11. The CDR3 nucleotides read TGTGCCAGTAGTATGTGGGCTAGCGGGATTAGGAACGAGCAGTACTTC. As protein: CASSMWASGIRNEQYF. The full variable domain, rest sourced from reference TRBV19 and TRBJ2-7, is DGGITQSPKYLFRKEGQNVTLSCEQNLNHDAMYWYRQDPGQGLRLIYYSQIVNDFQKGDIAEGYSVSREKKESFPLTVTSAQKNPTAFYLCASSMWASGIRNEQYFGPGTRLTVT.

This clonotype was counted ten times or more. The chain uses TRBV25-1 and TRBJ1-2; D unresolved. The germline V gene has CDR1 MGHDK and CDR2 SYGVNS. The CDR3 runs 14 residues. The germline V and J ends were trimmed by 4 bases and 7 bases, with 16 bases remaining between them. CDR3 sequence: CASSASPRSGGYTF. In DNA, the CDR3 is TGTGCCAGCAGTGCTTCCCCCCGATCGGGTGGCTACACCTTC.

Many counts were recorded for this clonotype. The CDR3 protein is CSARAREKLFF. The CDR3 DNA reads as TGCAGTGCTAGAGCCAGGGAAAAGCTGTTTTTT. This rearrangement joins TRBV20-1 to TRBJ2-2, with a tentative D call TRBD1 (5 bases). The CDR3 has 11 residues. Looked up from germline, CDR1 is DFQATT and CDR2 is SNEGSKA (reference sequence). The V end was cut by 1 base, the J end by 12 bases, with 9 bases between.

This clonotype was counted ten times or more. The rearrangement links TRBV28 to TRBJ2-7; weak D call: TRBD1 (5 bases). Trimming pared 3 bases from V and 1 base from J, leaving 19 bases between. Germline CDR1 and CDR2: MDHEN and SYDVKM. This CDR3 region has 17 residues. For the CDR3, the DNA is TGTGCCAGCAGTTTGCATCGAGGCAGGGCCTTTTCCTACGAGCAGTACTTC. Translated, it gives CASSLHRGRAFSYEQYF.

This clonotype was detected only a few times. This rearrangement joins TRBV12-3 or TRBV12-4 to TRBJ1-1; D not resolved. This CDR3 comprises 14 residues. Deletions cut 8 bases from V and 4 bases from J, with 17 bases between. The CDR3 DNA is TGTGCCAGCCTCACTAGGGAGGAGGGCACTGAAGCTTTCTTT. Protein product: CASLTREEGTEAFF.

This clonotype has at least ten counts. The chain combines TRBV6-1 with TRBJ1-3; D remains unclear. The germline V gene encodes CDR1 MNHNS and CDR2 SASEGT. The germline V and J ends were trimmed by 3 bases and 1 base, with 7 bases remaining between them. This CDR3 has 14 residues. CDR3 region: CASSDIRSGNTIYF. Written as DNA, the CDR3 is TGTGCCAGCAGTGACATACGGTCTGGAAACACCATATATTTT.

This clonotype was picked up many times. The V gene is TRBV29-1, the J gene TRBJ1-2; D call uncertain. Trimming pared 6 bases from V and 8 bases from J, leaving 19 bases between. This CDR3 is 13 amino acids long. Germline CDR1 and CDR2: SQVTM and ANQGSEA. The chain's CDR3 is CSVVELMGLGYTF. The CDR3 coding sequence is TGCAGCGTGGTGGAACTGATGGGATTGGGCTACACCTTC.

This clonotype has only a few counts. This rearrangement joins TRBV25-1 to TRBJ2-5; D ambiguous. The V end was cut by 4 bases, the J end by 5 bases, with 11 bases between. CDR1 is MGHDK and CDR2 is SYGVNS in the germline V gene. This CDR3 is built from 13 residues. The CDR3 nucleotides are TGTGCCAGCAGTGGAAGGGTCGGGGAGACCCAGTACTTC. Translating it yields CASSGRVGETQYF.

On this clonotype: A much bigger clone sits one base away, suggesting this may be a read error. The chain joins TRBV5-1 to TRBJ2-7; D remains unclear. This CDR3 has 14 residues. Trimming took 5 bases from V and 0 from J, leaving 12 bases between them. The germline gives CDR1 SGHRS, CDR2 YFSETQ. CDR3 DNA sequence: TGCGCCAGCAGAATCGCACGAAGCTCCTACGAGCAGTACTTC. This sequence encodes CASRIARSSYEQYF.

The rearrangement links TRBV12-3 or TRBV12-4 to TRBJ2-6; D uncertain. The CDR3 has 14 residues. The V end lost 3 bases, the J end lost 2 bases, and 5 bases lay between the germline ends. CDR3 DNA sequence: TGTGCCAGCAGTTTTAGCACTGGGGCCAACGTCCTGACTTTC. It specifies CASSFSTGANVLTF.

This clonotype was detected only a few times. The genes are TRBV28 and TRBJ2-7, with a weak D call TRBD2 (6 bases). Between the trimmed V and J ends, which lost 7 bases and 5 bases, there was a span of 15 bases. Germline V gene sequence: CDR1 MDHEN, CDR2 SYDVKM. This CDR3 region has 13 residues. This chain's CDR3 is CASTPRGKDEQYF. CDR3 DNA sequence: TGTGCCAGCACCCCGCGGGGCAAGGACGAGCAGTACTTC.